This TCR beta chain came from a study of cytotoxic CD8 clonotypes in ibrutinib-treated CLL. For this clone: Germline and junction disagree at one end, which may indicate a read error.

Using immunoSEQ multiplex PCR, the repertoire was profiled, and TCRdb retains in-frame clones only, with some absent. The table includes some 16,000 clones, about two thirds detected once. Sequences were derived from PBMCs, sampled before ibrutinib treatment. The origin of this receptor is a human donor with chronic lymphocytic leukemia.

CDR3 coding DNA: TGTGCTAGCAGCTCGGACAGGGGGGATACGCAGTATTTT. Its translation: CASSSDRGDTQYF. The chain employs TRBV7-7 and TRBJ2-3; the match to TRBD1 covers 10 bases. The CDR3 has 13 residues. Germline V gene sequence: CDR1 SSHAT, CDR2 FNYEAQ (reference sequence).